This T cell receptor beta chain was documented in a study of blood T cell repertoires in COVID-19. Study-wide background: Some COVID-19 samples were acute and others convalescent; all came from the United States, Italy and Spain. Nucleic acid was either cDNA or gDNA, and it came from T cells, B-cell-depleted T cells, or PBMCs.

Trimming took 0 bases from V and 9 from J; bases not matched to a gene: 10. Germline V CDR1 and CDR2: SGDLS, YYNGEE. This CDR3 spans 16 amino acids. Per the authors' pipeline: Estimates of nucleated cell counts were drawn from the amplification of reference gene primers. Here immunoSEQ multiplex PCR was the method, and the copy in TCRdb shows in-frame clones only, minus some. That table furnishes V, J and clone size, whereas the DNA furnished D and trimming. Seen here are around 300,000 clones, approximately 85% observed once, and the top ten hold approximately 11%. The sequencing input was peripheral blood. The sequence was collected from a woman between 65 and 79 years old with acute or convalescent COVID-19. The chain couples TRBV9 to TRBJ2-1; 9 bases are shared with TRBD2. The CDR3 protein is CASSVGPSGVLGEQFF. Written as DNA, the CDR3 is TGTGCCAGCAGCGTAGGCCCTAGCGGGGTCCTTGGTGAGCAGTTCTTC.